The rows below give T cell receptor beta chains drawn from one sample of a study of CD8+CD57+ T cells in acquired aplastic anemia. TCRdb re-analysed the reads in MiXCR, keeping a single row per CDR3 protein. The sample has about 200,000 distinct CDR3 sequences; approximately 51% are singletons. The sequenced material came from sorted CD4+, CD8+, or CD8+CD57+ T cells (not recorded which) from PBMCs. The receptors derive from a human donor with aplastic anemia. Each CDR3 is given with its conserved first and last residue. D genes are given only for firm matches.

CDR3aa,d_gene,v_gene,j_gene
CASSLDGQGTYEQYF,TRBD1,TRBV5-1,TRBJ2-7
CASNTGAANNEQFF,NA,TRBV2,TRBJ2-1
CASSVETSLEQFF,NA,TRBV5-1,TRBJ2-1
CAISSKGQGSYEQYF,TRBD1,TRBV10-3,TRBJ2-7
CASSLSRDRMNTEAFF,TRBD1,TRBV12-3/TRBV12-4,TRBJ1-1
CAVGAATGGQETQYF,NA,TRBV10-3,TRBJ2-5
CASSGGLALGTAGELFF,NA,TRBV2,TRBJ2-2
CASSVSPGGNNSPLHF,NA,TRBV9,TRBJ1-6
CASSISFGTGGYEQYF,TRBD1,TRBV19,TRBJ2-7
CASSFTGSSCEQYF,NA,TRBV2,TRBJ2-7
CASSLNSEQYF,NA,TRBV11-2,TRBJ2-7
CSVRGGVGETQYF,NA,TRBV29-1,TRBJ2-5
CASSGTNGTVNTEAFF,TRBD1,TRBV7-9,TRBJ1-1
CASAVAGGYTF,NA,TRBV12-3/TRBV12-4,TRBJ1-2
CASSLTGPSEKLFF,NA,TRBV5-1,TRBJ1-4
CASPSSGRRYEQYF,TRBD2,TRBV5-1,TRBJ2-7
CASVGQGASTGELFF,TRBD1,TRBV5-1,TRBJ2-2
CASSQEQGNSYTF,NA,TRBV7-2,TRBJ1-2
CSVNPGIGYEQYF,NA,TRBV29-1,TRBJ2-7
CASPGASGGANRLGTQYF,TRBD2,TRBV2,TRBJ2-5
CATAGVDTQYF,NA,TRBV24-1,TRBJ2-3
CATSIGQGYEQYF,TRBD1,TRBV15,TRBJ2-7
CASSQQGTSEQYF,TRBD1,TRBV19,TRBJ2-7
CATASGRGAPETQYF,NA,TRBV12-3/TRBV12-4,TRBJ2-5
CASRSRGRSYYNSPLHF,NA,TRBV19,TRBJ1-6
CATSTRQGPRDGYTF,TRBD1,TRBV15,TRBJ1-2
CASTQMEGTGELFF,NA,TRBV7-2,TRBJ2-2
CSAPFGDEQYF,NA,TRBV20-1,TRBJ2-7
CASSTAERGGNEQFF,TRBD2,TRBV6-6,TRBJ2-1
CASSLRGQVLSYEQYF,TRBD1,TRBV7-2,TRBJ2-7
CSARARTF,NA,TRBV20-1,TRBJ2-6
CATRGTGVGWTPNTEAFF,TRBD1,TRBV19,TRBJ1-1
CASSPGTGVWPQHF,TRBD1,TRBV7-2,TRBJ1-5
CASFPRDSTGELFF,NA,TRBV25-1,TRBJ2-2
CASSPGLGTDTQYF,NA,TRBV7-8,TRBJ2-3